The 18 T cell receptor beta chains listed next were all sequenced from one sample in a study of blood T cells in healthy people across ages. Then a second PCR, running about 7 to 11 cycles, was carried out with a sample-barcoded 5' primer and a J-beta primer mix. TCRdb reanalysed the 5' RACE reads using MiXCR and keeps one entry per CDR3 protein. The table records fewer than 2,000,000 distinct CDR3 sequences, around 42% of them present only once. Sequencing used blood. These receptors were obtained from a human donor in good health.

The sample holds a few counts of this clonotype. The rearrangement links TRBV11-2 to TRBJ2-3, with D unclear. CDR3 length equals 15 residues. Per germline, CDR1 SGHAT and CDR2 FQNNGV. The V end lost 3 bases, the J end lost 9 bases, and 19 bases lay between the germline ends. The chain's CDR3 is CASSLSHRLPQTQYF. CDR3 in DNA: TGTGCCAGCAGCTTGTCCCACCGACTCCCCCAGACGCAGTATTTT. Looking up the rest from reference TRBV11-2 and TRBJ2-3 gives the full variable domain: EAGVAQSPRYKIIEKRQSVAFWCNPISGHATLYWYQQILGQGPKLLIQFQNNGVVDDSQLPKDRFSAERLKGVDSTLKIQPAKLEDSAVYLCASSLSHRLPQTQYFGPGTRLTVL.

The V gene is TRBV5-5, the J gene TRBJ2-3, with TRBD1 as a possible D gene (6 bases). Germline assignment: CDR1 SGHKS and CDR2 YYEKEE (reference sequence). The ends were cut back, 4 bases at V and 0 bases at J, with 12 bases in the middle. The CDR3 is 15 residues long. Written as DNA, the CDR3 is TGTGCCAGCAGCAAAACAGGGTTTAGCACAGATACGCAGTATTTT. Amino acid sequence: CASSKTGFSTDTQYF. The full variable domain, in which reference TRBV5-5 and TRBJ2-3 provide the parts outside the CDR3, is DAGVTQSPTHLIKTRGQQVTLRCSPISGHKSVSWYQQVLGQGPQFIFQYYEKEERGRGNFPDRFSARQFPNYSSELNVNALLLGDSALYLCASSKTGFSTDTQYFGPGTRLTVL.

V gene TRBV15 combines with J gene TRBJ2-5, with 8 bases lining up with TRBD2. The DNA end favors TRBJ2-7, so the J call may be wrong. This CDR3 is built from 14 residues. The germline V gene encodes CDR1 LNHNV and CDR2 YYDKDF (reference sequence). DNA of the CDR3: TGTGCCACCGGGGCAGGGCCGGGGGGGTACGAGCAGTACTTC. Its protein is CATGAGPGGYEQYF.

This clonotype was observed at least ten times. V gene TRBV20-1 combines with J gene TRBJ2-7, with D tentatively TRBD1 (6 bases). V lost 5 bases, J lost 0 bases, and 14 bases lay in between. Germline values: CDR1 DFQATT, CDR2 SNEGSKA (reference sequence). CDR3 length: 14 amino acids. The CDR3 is CSAQGSPSSYEQYF. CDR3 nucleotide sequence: TGCAGTGCTCAGGGGTCCCCGAGCTCCTACGAGCAGTACTTC.

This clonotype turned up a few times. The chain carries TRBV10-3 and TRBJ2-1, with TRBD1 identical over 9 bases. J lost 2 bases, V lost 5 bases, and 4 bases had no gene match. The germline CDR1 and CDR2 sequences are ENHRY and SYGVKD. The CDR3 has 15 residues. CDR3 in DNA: TGTGCCATCAGTCTGGGACAGGGAACCTACAATGAGCAGTTCTTC. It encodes CAISLGQGTYNEQFF.

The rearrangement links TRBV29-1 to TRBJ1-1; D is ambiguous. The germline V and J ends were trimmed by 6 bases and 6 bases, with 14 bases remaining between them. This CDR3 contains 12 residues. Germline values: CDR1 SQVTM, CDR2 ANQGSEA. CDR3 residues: CSVRLMYAEAFF. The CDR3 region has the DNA TGCAGCGTCCGCCTCATGTATGCTGAAGCTTTCTTT.

The DNA for the CDR3 is TGTGCCAGCAGCTTAGACCAGGGTCACAAGTTCTTC. Encoded protein: CASSLDQGHKFF. The V gene is TRBV7-2, the J gene TRBJ2-1, with D perhaps matching TRBD1 (5 bases). V dropped 1 base and J dropped 14 bases, with 12 bases sitting between them. The CDR3 spans 12 residues. Germline CDR1 SGHTA, CDR2 FQGNSA.

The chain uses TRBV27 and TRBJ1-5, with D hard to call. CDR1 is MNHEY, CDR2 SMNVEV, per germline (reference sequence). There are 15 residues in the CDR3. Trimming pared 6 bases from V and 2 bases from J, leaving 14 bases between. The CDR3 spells CASSQTVRGNQPQHF. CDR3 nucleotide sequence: TGTGCCAGCAGCCAGACTGTACGGGGCAATCAGCCCCAGCATTTT.

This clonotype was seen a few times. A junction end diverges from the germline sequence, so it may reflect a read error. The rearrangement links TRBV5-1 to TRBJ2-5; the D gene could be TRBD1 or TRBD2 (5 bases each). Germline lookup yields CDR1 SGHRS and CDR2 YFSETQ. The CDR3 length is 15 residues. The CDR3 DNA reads TGCGCCAGCAACTTGACCCCCGGGACGCAAGAGACCCAGTACTTC. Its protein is CASNLTPGTQETQYF.

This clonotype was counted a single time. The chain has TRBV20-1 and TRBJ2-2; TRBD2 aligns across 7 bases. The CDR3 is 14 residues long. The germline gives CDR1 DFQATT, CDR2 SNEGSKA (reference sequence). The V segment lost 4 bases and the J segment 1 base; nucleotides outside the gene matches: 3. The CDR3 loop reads CSAIRGGNTGELFF. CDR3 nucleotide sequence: TGCAGTGCTATACGCGGGGGGAACACCGGGGAGCTGTTTTTT.

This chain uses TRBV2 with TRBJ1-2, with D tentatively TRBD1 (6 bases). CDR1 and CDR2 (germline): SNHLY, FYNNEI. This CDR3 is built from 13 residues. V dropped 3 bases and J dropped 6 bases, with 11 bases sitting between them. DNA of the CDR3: TGTGCCAGCAGTGAGAAGACAGGAGATGGCTACACCTTC. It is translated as CASSEKTGDGYTF. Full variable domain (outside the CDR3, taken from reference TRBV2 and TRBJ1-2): EPEVTQTPSHQVTQMGQEVILRCVPISNHLYFYWYRQILGQKVEFLVSFYNNEISEKSEIFDDQFSVERPDGSNFTLKIRSTKLEDSAMYFCASSEKTGDGYTFGSGTRLTVV.

CDR3 loop: CASSSPGQGASSGNTIYF. The CDR3 bases are TGTGCCAGCAGTTCACCGGGACAGGGGGCCAGCTCTGGAAACACCATATATTTT. This chain links TRBV12-3 or TRBV12-4 with TRBJ1-3; 12 bases are shared with TRBD1. This CDR3 has 18 amino acids. V shed 4 bases, J shed 0 bases, and the junction held 7 bases outside the gene matches.

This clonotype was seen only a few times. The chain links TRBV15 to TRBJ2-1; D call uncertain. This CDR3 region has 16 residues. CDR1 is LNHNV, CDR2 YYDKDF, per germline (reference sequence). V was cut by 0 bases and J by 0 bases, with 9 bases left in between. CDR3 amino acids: CATSREYSSSYNEQFF. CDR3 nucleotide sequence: TGTGCCACCAGCAGAGAGTATAGTAGCTCCTACAATGAGCAGTTCTTC.

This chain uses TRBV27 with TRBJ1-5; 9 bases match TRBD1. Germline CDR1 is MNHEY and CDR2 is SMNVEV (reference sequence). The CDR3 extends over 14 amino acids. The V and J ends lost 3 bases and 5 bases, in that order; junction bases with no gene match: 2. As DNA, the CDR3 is TGTGCCAGCAGTTTGGACAGGGGCCATCAGCCCCAGCATTTT. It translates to CASSLDRGHQPQHF.

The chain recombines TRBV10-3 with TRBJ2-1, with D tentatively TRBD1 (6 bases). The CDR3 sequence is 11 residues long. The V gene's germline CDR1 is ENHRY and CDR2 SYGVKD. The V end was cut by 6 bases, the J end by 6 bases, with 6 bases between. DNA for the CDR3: TGTGCCATCAGACAGGGCAATGAGCAGTTCTTC. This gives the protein CAIRQGNEQFF.

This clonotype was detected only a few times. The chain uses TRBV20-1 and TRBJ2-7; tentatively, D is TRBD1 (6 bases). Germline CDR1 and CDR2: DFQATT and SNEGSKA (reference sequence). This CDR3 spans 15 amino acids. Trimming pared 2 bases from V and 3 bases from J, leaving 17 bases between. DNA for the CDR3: TGCAGTGCTAGACAAACAGGGAGTAGGGTCTACGAGCAGTACTTC. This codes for CSARQTGSRVYEQYF.

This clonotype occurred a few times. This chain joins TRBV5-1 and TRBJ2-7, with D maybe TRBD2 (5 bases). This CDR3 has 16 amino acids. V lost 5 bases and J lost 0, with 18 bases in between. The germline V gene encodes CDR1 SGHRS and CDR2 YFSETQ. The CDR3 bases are TGCGCCAGCAGGGGATTATCCAGGCGGGCCTCCTACGAGCAGTACTTC. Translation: CASRGLSRRASYEQYF.

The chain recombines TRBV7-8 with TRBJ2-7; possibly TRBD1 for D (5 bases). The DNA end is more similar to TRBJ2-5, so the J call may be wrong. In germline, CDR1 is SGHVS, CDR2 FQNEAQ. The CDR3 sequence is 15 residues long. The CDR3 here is CASSFFMTAQETQYF. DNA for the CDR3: TGTGCCAGCAGCTTCTTTATGACAGCACAAGAGACCCAGTACTTC.